The rows below give T cell receptor beta chains drawn from one sample of a study of T cells in tumors after PD-1 blockade. The method was immunoSEQ multiplex PCR; TCRdb's version includes in-frame clones alone and lacks a portion of them. The repertoire consists of 9,100 or so clones, with roughly 69% occurring once and the leading ten covering over 4%. Here the sequenced sample was tumor tissue, taken after anti-PD-1 treatment. The source of these receptors is a human donor with basal cell carcinoma. The CDR3 runs from the conserved cysteine through the conserved F or W. The D gene is left open where the match is weak.

d_call	v_call	j_call	cdr3_aa
-	TRBV15	TRBJ2-7	CATSREGYEQYF
-	TRBV2	TRBJ1-1	CASKVTTEAFF
-	TRBV5-6	TRBJ1-4	CASRLYAGGNEKLFF
TRBD2	TRBV9	TRBJ2-1	CASSVVNGGGEQFF
TRBD2	TRBV6-5	TRBJ2-1	CASSLTVGGDNEQFF
-	TRBV2	TRBJ2-5	CASSELGVGQYF
-	TRBV3-1/TRBV3-2	TRBJ1-1	CASSLREQKNTEAFF
-	TRBV7-8	TRBJ1-1	CASSLARSAGNTEAFF
-	TRBV10-3	TRBJ1-2	CAISERAGRSEDTF
TRBD2	TRBV10-3	TRBJ2-3	CAIATSGGTDTQYF
-	TRBV30	TRBJ1-1	CAWSEDTLNTEAFF
-	TRBV1	TRBJ1-4	CTSSQTQGEANEKLFF
-	TRBV18	TRBJ2-2	CASSPLAGELFF
-	TRBV10-1	TRBJ2-3	CASSEDPEGFTQYF
-	TRBV3-1/TRBV3-2	TRBJ2-3	CASNYGSPSTDTQYF
-	TRBV4-1	TRBJ1-4	CASSQGAVGGADSREKLFF
-	TRBV5-1	TRBJ1-1	CASSPRTLDRPNTEAFF
-	TRBV6-5	TRBJ2-6	CASSYTGNSGANVLTF
TRBD2	TRBV3-1/TRBV3-2	TRBJ2-3	CASSQVAGGPTDTQYF
-	TRBV3-1/TRBV3-2	TRBJ2-1	CASSLRGVTYNEQFF
-	TRBV5-6	TRBJ1-5	CASSLGGENQPQHF
TRBD2	TRBV6-5	TRBJ2-5	CASRLGGGAETQYF